This T cell receptor (beta chain) is drawn from a study of T cell responses to AZD1222 COVID-19 vaccine. TCRdb's table, derived via immunoSEQ multiplex PCR, lists solely in-frame clones and lacks some. The data hold around 180,000 clones, with 80% to 90% observed a single time. This sequence originates from an adult in good health. The sequenced sample was peripheral blood, obtained on day 0 of AZD1222 vaccination.

CDR3 region: CASSLGGRASEQYF. The DNA of the CDR3 is TGTGCCAGCAGCCTCGGCGGGAGGGCCAGCGAGCAGTACTTC. The rearrangement links TRBV5-6 to TRBJ2-7, with 9 bases aligning to TRBD2. Germline trimming cut 4 bases from V and 6 bases from J; bases unmatched to any gene: 8. This CDR3 region has 14 residues. Germline CDR1 reads SGHDT; CDR2 reads YYEEEE.